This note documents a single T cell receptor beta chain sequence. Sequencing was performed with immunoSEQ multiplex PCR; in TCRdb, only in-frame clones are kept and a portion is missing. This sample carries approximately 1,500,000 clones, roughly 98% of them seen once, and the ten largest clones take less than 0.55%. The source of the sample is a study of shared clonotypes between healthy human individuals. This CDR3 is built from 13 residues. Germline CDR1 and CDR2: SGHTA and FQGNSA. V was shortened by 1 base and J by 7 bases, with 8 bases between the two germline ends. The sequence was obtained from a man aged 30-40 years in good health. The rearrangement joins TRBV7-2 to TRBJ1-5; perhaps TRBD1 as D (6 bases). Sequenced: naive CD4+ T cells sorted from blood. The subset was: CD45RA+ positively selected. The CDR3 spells CASSLVQGQPQHF. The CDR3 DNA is TGTGCCAGCAGCTTAGTACAGGGACAGCCCCAGCATTTT.